A single sample is the source of the 10 T cell receptor beta chains below, sequenced in a study of blood T cells in healthy people across ages. With a J-beta primer mix and a sample-barcoded 5' primer, a second PCR ran 7 to 11 cycles. From the 5' RACE reads, TCRdb called clonotypes with MiXCR, one entry per CDR3 protein. This table has around 1,000,000 distinct CDR3 sequences, approximately 25% appearing once. The same data also contributed to another study, on T cells of mothers and their children.

Sequenced material: blood. Source of these receptors: a girl aged 2-10 years in good health.

This clonotype was detected only a few times. The chain uses TRBV4-1 and TRBJ1-5; D is perhaps TRBD1 (5 bases). The germline CDR1 and CDR2 sequences are MGHRA and YSYEKL. The ends were cut back, 1 base at V and 0 bases at J, with 13 bases in the middle. The length of the CDR3 is 17 residues. Written as DNA, the CDR3 is TGCGCCAGCAGCCAAGCGGGGGGACCTTATAGCAATCAGCCCCAGCATTTT. This gives the protein CASSQAGGPYSNQPQHF.

This clonotype was counted a few times. The V call is TRBV12-3 or TRBV12-4, the J call TRBJ2-7; weak D call: TRBD1 (5 bases). CDR3 size: 15 residues. The V gene lost 5 bases and the J gene lost 3 bases, with 17 bases spanning the gap. For the CDR3, the DNA is TGTGCCAGCAGTCCAACGTGGGGCGAAAACTACGAGCAGTACTTC. It translates to CASSPTWGENYEQYF.

This clonotype was counted a few times. This sequence joins TRBV10-3 and TRBJ1-6; D is undetermined. Between the trimmed V and J ends, which lost 2 bases and 3 bases, there was a span of 8 bases. This CDR3 spans 15 amino acids. The germline V gene encodes CDR1 ENHRY and CDR2 SYGVKD. The CDR3: CAISEEQLYNSPLHF. The CDR3 DNA sequence: TGTGCCATCAGTGAGGAACAGCTCTATAATTCACCCCTCCACTTT.

Only a few counts were recorded for this clonotype. The CDR3 sequence: CASSSGFGGWNTEAFF. CDR3 DNA sequence: TGTGCCAGCTCTTCTGGGTTCGGGGGCTGGAACACTGAAGCTTTCTTT. The chain has TRBV27 and TRBJ1-1, with D possibly matching TRBD1 (6 bases). The germline CDR1 and CDR2 sequences are MNHEY and SMNVEV (reference sequence). The CDR3 has 16 residues. V was cut by 8 bases and J by 1 base, with 20 bases left in between.

This clonotype was counted between two and nine times. The chain joins TRBV11-2 to TRBJ2-3, with 8 bases matching TRBD2. The CDR3 is made up of 17 amino acids. The germline V gene encodes CDR1 SGHAT and CDR2 FQNNGV. Germline trimming cut 5 bases from V and 2 bases from J; bases unmatched to any gene: 12. For the CDR3, the DNA is TGTGCCAGCAGCCATCCCGCAGCGGGGGCCATCACAGATACGCAGTATTTT. Translated: CASSHPAAGAITDTQYF.

This chain joins TRBV4-1 and TRBJ2-7, with TRBD2 as a possible D gene (6 bases). This CDR3 has 14 amino acids. V lost 4 bases and J 0 bases, leaving 10 bases between the germline ends. The germline gives CDR1 MGHRA, CDR2 YSYEKL. CDR3 coding DNA: TGCGCCAGCAGCCGTTCTAGCGACTCCTACGAGCAGTACTTC. Translation: CASSRSSDSYEQYF.

V and J are TRBV6-6 and TRBJ1-6; 7 positions match TRBD1. J was trimmed by 5 bases and V by 6 bases; bases with no gene match: 7. Germline V gene data show CDR1 as MNHNY and CDR2 as SVGAGI (reference sequence). This CDR3 comprises 15 residues. In DNA, the CDR3 is TGTGCCAGCAGAGAACCAGGGGGAAATAATTCACCCCTCCACTTT. It codes for CASREPGGNNSPLHF.

This clonotype turned up a few times. The chain combines TRBV11-2 with TRBJ1-2; D ambiguous. The CDR3 length is 12 residues. Trimming took 7 bases from V and 9 from J, leaving 15 bases between them. Germline V gene sequence: CDR1 SGHAT, CDR2 FQNNGV. For the CDR3, the DNA is TGTGCCAGCACCAACTGGGGAGCGCGCTACACCTTC. It encodes CASTNWGARYTF.

This clonotype was counted many times. The chain recombines TRBV20-1 with TRBJ2-5; D remains ambiguous. The DNA matches TRBJ2-1 better at its end, which makes the J call doubtful. This CDR3 spans 15 amino acids. Germline V gene data show CDR1 as DFQATT and CDR2 as SNEGSKA (reference sequence). CDR3 in DNA: TGCAGTGCTAGTTTATTAGGACGGTTCTACAATGAGCAGTTCTTC. Its protein product is CSASLLGRFYNEQFF.

A few counts support this clonotype. The chain is built from TRBV27 and TRBJ1-2; 7 positions match TRBD1. The CDR3 spans 15 residues. V lost 4 bases, J lost 2 bases, and 7 bases stayed unmatched. Germline V gene sequence: CDR1 MNHEY, CDR2 SMNVEV (reference sequence). CDR3 nucleotides: TGTGCCAGCAGTTCCTTGGGACAGATAAACTATGGCTACACCTTC. Its translation is CASSSLGQINYGYTF.